This T cell receptor beta chain was identified in a study of CD8+ T cells in alopecia areata. Study information: Treated patients received severity scores based on the percentage of scalp area affected.

Study results and limitations: TCRs were shared less clearly across patients than in mice, possibly for HLA-related reasons. Tofacitinib significantly decreased scalp clonality and expanded CD8+ clones among top 100.

This CDR3 region has 14 residues. The germline gives CDR1 SGHNT, CDR2 YYREEE (reference sequence). Trimming pared 4 bases from V and 8 bases from J, leaving 18 bases between. Treatment described: oral pan-JAK inhibitor, 5-10 mg twice daily. The study team obtained lesional scalp punch biopsies and peripheral blood from alopecia areata patients. Only one count was recorded for this clone. Its antigen is as yet unknown. Reverse transcribed after extraction, RNA yielded cDNA as the sequencing template. Measured with immunoSEQ multiplex PCR; TCRdb has only the in-frame clones, and not every one. The data hold about 270,000 clones, with 60% observed a single time.

The sequence derives from a human donor with alopecia areata. The chain recombines TRBV5-4 with TRBJ1-2; no clear D gene. The material sequenced was CD4+ T cells sorted from blood, taken around week 54, from a patient treated with tofacitinib. CDR3 amino acids: CASSLSTLLGGYTF. CDR3 sequence (DNA): TGTGCCAGCAGCCTCTCGACATTATTGGGAGGCTACACCTTC.